This TCR gamma chain was observed in a study of gamma delta lymphoproliferative disorders and STAT genes. On the study more broadly: The LymphoTrack Dx TCRG Assay amplified gamma chains from at least 50 ng of genomic DNA. Delta libraries were made per EuroClonality-NGS working group procedure. General study results and limits: Delta repertoires did not separate groups, but patient gamma repertoires clustered apart.

Regarding this clone: Its antigen is not known. No DNA is shown, since the ends of the CDR3 on it are uncertain; the CDR3 is the one TCRdb lists.

TCRdb re-analyzed the multiplex PCR reads via CATT. The repertoire holds just under 2,000 gamma-chain clones, with 6% to 8% as singletons. CDR1 EGSNGY and CDR2 YDSYNSKV come from the germline V gene. Inclusive of both ends, the CDR3 amounts to 21 amino acids. The receptor sequences were amplified from genomic DNA of peripheral blood mononuclear cells. The sample consisted of blood. The V gene is TRGV2; the J gene was not called. This TCR came from a human donor with gamma-delta T-cell large granular lymphocyte leukemia. CDR3 residues: CATWDGRTRIIRNSLAVEQHF.